This T cell receptor (beta chain) was obtained from a study of beta chain features in type 1 diabetes listed by TCRdb under 2018. About the investigation overall: Patients and healthy donors did not differ in mean age, gender distribution, total cell number or subset yield. A total of 107,917,701 sorted cells were examined across all samples, and RNA yield correlated strongly with the number of cells per subset. In the study, recently diagnosed type 1 diabetes patients and matched healthy donors were compared on the TCRB repertoires of their sorted circulating CD4+ T cell subsets. Regulatory and stem cell-like memory subsets were obtained from only 8 patients and roughly eight healthy donors, while naive and central memory subsets were obtained from all 30 or so donors.

A single peripheral blood draw of approximately 110 mL on average was collected from each donor into heparinised tubes. Using a panel that included CD45RO, CCR7, CD25, CD127, CD95 and CD27, naive, central memory, regulatory and stem cell-like memory CD4+ T cells were sorted on a BD FACSAria II. Purity was above 95% for every sorted population. Right away, PBMCs were isolated by Lymphoprep density gradient centrifugation and were stained directly, with no culture step. So that batch effects would be minimized, each experiment stained and sorted samples in pairs, pairing one healthy donor with one patient. The germline ends are 15 bases apart after V is trimmed by 3 bases and J by 4 bases. The CDR3 sequence holds 16 residues, the cysteine and phenylalanine included. The CDR3 DNA has 48 bases and is translated from base 1. The germline V gene provides CDR1 KGHSH and CDR2 LQKENI. Results and caveats for the whole study, not just this receptor: Because cDNA was sequenced instead of genomic DNA, highly expressing activated cells could be over-represented, though the groups showed no difference in activation or CD3 levels. HLA sub-analyses involved small numbers of individuals, so any influence of HLA type on TCRB rearrangement remained unresolved. Patients with type 1 diabetes made fewer insertions and deleted more nucleotides at VDJ recombination sites, implying thymic rearrangement abnormalities. Shorter templates might be favored by PCR, yet because patient and control samples were amplified and corrected together, any such skew would affect both groups equally. Naive, central memory and regulatory TCRB repertoires appeared to be more similar among patients than among healthy donors. A moderate but significant shortening of TCRB CDR3 length was observed in type 1 diabetes patients in all four CD4+ subsets.

The entire isolated RNA was reverse transcribed using the High Capacity cDNA Reverse Transcription Kit, and thus expressed TCRB transcripts were sequenced. Deep immunoSEQ sequencing was performed on naive, central memory and regulatory T cell samples, with an average of about 4 million total reads per sample. Sorted cells were lysed in RLT buffer and RNA was extracted with DNase-treated RNeasy Micro or Mini kits, depending on cell number. To prevent cross-contamination, every cell subset was processed on its own, while patient and healthy donor samples were processed together. The immunoSEQ multiplex PCR was used to amplify TCRB sequences from cDNA, generating 87-bp fragments that spanned the CDR3 region. The amplicons were sequenced using the Illumina HiSeq platform. The original methods were these. Synthetic template baselines were used to correct PCR bias computationally, reads within Hamming distance 2 were collapsed, and singletons that could not be merged were discarded. Reads were aligned against IMGT so that V, D and J genes, CDR3 length and insertions or deletions at six rearrangement sites could be assigned. Clonotype counts were normalized to sorted cell number within each subset before computing true diversity and Gini coefficients with the tcR R package. Repertoire sharing was quantified using the overlap coefficient calculated on TCRB nucleotide sequences. Out-of-frame TCRB sequences from naive cells were analyzed as a proxy for the pre-selection repertoire. TCRdb holds this immuneACCESS table with in-frame rearrangements only. Some clones are missing; in checked studies, unresolved V genes explain under half, and the rest has no known cause. From that table come the V and J calls and clone size; the DNA was used to work out D and trimming. This sample holds under 250,000 clones; approximately 13% were observed only once. Of the sample, just under 0.02% is held by the ten largest clones.

This clone was observed a single time. The antigen this receptor binds is unknown. Nothing much larger sits one base from this clone, and base qualities are not available. The sequenced material came from naive CD4+ T cells from blood. Read against the paper, the sample's cell subset or site label means: true naive CD4+ T cells. In this chain, TRBV18 is recombined with TRBJ2-2, with no reliable assignment of the D segment. This receptor was identified in a man between 25 and 39 years old with type 1 diabetes. In nucleotide form, the sequence is TGTGCCAGCTCACCGCCCCGGAGAGAAGGCACCGGGGAGCTGTTTTTT. Its amino acids are CASSPPRREGTGELFF.